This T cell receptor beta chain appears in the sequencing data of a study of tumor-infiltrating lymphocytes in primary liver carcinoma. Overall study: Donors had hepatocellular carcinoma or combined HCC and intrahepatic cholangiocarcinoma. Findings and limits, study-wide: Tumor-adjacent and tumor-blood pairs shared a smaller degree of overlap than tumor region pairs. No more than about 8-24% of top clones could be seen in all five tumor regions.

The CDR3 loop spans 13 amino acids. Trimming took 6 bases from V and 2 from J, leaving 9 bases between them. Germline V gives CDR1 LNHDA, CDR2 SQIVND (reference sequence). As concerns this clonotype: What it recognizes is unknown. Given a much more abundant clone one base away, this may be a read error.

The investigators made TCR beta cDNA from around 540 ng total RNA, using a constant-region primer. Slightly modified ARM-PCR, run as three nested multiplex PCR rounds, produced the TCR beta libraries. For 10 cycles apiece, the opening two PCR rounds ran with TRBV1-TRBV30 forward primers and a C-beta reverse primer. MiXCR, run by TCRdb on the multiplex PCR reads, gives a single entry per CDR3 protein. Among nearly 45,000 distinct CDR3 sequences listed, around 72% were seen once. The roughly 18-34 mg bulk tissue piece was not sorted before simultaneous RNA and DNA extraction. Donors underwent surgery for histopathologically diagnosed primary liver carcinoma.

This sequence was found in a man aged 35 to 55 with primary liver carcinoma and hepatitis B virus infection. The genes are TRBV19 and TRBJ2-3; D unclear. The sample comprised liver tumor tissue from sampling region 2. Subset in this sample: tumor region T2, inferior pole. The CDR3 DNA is TGTGCCAGTAGCTACTCAATCACAGATACGCAGTATTTT. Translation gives CASSYSITDTQYF.